This T cell receptor (beta chain) was observed in a study of technical replicates of blood from four donors. The protocol was immunoSEQ multiplex PCR, while the TCRdb copy is restricted to in-frame clones and leaves out a portion. The table includes tens of thousands of clones, just over 95% detected once. This clone appeared once. The CDR3 is made up of 16 amino acids. From germline, CDR1 is SGHNT and CDR2 YYREEE (reference sequence). V lost 0 bases, J lost 2 bases, and 14 bases lay in between. V usage is TRBV5-4 and J usage is TRBJ2-5; a weak D match, TRBD2 (5 bases). This receptor was taken from a human donor in good health. Sample: T cells isolated from PBMCs. The CDR3 is CASSLEQLGPQETQYF. For the CDR3, the DNA is TGTGCCAGCAGCTTGGAGCAACTAGGGCCTCAAGAGACCCAGTACTTC. The full variable domain, in which reference TRBV5-4 and TRBJ2-5 provide the parts outside the CDR3, is ETGVTQSPTHLIKTRGQQVTLRCSSQSGHNTVSWYQQALGQGPQFIFQYYREEENGRGNFPPRFSGLQFPNYSSELNVNALELDDSALYLCASSLEQLGPQETQYFGPGTRLLVL.